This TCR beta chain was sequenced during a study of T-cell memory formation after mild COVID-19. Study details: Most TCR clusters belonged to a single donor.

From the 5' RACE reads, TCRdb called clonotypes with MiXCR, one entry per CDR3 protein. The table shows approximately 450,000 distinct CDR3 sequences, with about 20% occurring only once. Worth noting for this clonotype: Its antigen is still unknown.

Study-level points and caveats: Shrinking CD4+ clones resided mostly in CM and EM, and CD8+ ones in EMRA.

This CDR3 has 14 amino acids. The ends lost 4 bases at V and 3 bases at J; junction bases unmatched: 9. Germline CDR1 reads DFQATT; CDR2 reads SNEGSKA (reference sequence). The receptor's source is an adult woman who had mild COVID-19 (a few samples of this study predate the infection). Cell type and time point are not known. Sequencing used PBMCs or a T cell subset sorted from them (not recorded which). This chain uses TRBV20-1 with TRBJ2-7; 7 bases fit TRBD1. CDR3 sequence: CSAMAPTGIYEQYF. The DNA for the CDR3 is TGCAGTGCTATGGCCCCGACAGGGATCTACGAGCAGTACTTC.